This T cell receptor beta chain was recorded in a study of technical replicates of blood from a handful of donors. After removal of 0 bases from V and 1 base from J, the junction contained 5 bases not matched to a gene. This CDR3 spans 17 amino acids. CDR1 KGHSH and CDR2 LQKENI come from the germline V gene. TCRdb's table, derived via immunoSEQ multiplex PCR, lists solely in-frame clones and lacks some. The sample has about 18,000 clones, 70% to 85% seen once. Sample: PBMCs. The chain links TRBV18 to TRBJ2-7, with 11 positions matching TRBD1. The source is a human donor in good health. Some clones in this sample may be carry-over from other donors' samples. The CDR3 loop reads CASSPPGQGAASYEQYF. CDR3 nucleotides: TGTGCCAGCTCACCACCAGGACAGGGGGCTGCATCCTACGAGCAGTACTTC.